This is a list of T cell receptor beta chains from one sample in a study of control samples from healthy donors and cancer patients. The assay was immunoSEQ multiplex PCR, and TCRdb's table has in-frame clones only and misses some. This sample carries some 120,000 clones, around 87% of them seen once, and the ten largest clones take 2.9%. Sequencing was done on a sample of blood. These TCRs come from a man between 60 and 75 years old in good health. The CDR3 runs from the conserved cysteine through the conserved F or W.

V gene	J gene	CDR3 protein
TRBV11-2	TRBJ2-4	CASSLGAGGGNIQYF
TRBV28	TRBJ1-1	CASSSKFGRDRVRTEAFF
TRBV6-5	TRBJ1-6	CASSYRQGVQSPLHF
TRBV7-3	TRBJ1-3	CASSLNAAGAGNTIYF
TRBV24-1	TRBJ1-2	CATSSGQGVTF
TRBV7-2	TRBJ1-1	CASSPPTGNTEAFF
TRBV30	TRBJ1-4	CALGGVATNEKLFF
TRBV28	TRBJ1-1	CASTTKGAWVDAEAFF
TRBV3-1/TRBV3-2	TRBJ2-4	CASSQVLTDKTKNIQYF
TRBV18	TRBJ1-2	CASSRDRESGRTNYGYTF
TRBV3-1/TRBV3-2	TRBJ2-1	CASSQGTGREQFF
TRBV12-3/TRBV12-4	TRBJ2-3	CASSFFGDTQYF
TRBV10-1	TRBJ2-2	CASSEWLAGGLGTGELFF
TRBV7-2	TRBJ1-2	CASSLNVNYGYTF
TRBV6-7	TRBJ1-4	CASRPRCATNEKLFF